This T cell receptor (beta chain) came from a study of cytomegalovirus exposure and HLA in healthy donors. 13 Jbeta primers and 60 Vbeta primers were used for the PCR. Sequencing was performed with immunoSEQ multiplex PCR; in TCRdb, only in-frame clones are kept and a portion is missing. The sample consists of around 250,000 clones, around 81% of them appearing once. Notes on this clone: Its antigen is currently unknown.

The study's findings and limits: Sequence variants that were highly shared formed a cluster that was likely a sequencing artifact. Previous analysis showed most TCR beta V segments were productive about 87% or about 30% of the time. The listing of 150 to 200 TCR beta chains classed them as cytomegalovirus-associated. The presence/absence work took it that sequencing depth was about the same across donors.

There are 13 residues in the CDR3. With 1 base removed from V and 9 bases from J, the gap between germline ends came to 11 bases. Germline values: CDR1 MGHRA, CDR2 YSYEKL. J is TRBJ2-3 and V is TRBV4-1; D remains unclear. The TCR comes from a woman between 55 and 75 years old in good health and CMV-seropositive. Material for sequencing was PBMCs. CDR3 sequence (DNA): TGCGCCAGCAGCCAAGTTTGGGCCCCCACGCAGTATTTT. This codes for CASSQVWAPTQYF.